One sample yielded the 8 T cell receptor beta chains listed below, sequenced in a study of T cell responses to AZD1222 COVID-19 vaccine. TCRdb's copy holds only in-frame clones and misses some; the assay was immunoSEQ multiplex PCR. The table lists under 95,000 clones, around 88% of them singletons. Sequencing was performed on peripheral blood, taken 28 days after the second AZD1222 dose. The source is an adult who received the AZD1222 COVID-19 vaccine.

This chain's CDR3 is CASSEFTHEGAEKLFF. CDR3 sequence (DNA): TGCGCCAGCAGTGAGTTTACCCACGAGGGGGCTGAAAAACTGTTTTTT. The chain has TRBV10-2 and TRBJ1-4; 7 nucleotides agree with TRBD1. CDR1 is WSHSY, CDR2 SAAADI, per germline. This CDR3 has 16 residues. The trim removed 1 base at V and 7 bases at J, leaving 9 bases unmatched.

The rearrangement uses TRBV12-3 or TRBV12-4 and TRBJ1-2, with D tentatively TRBD1 (5 bases). This CDR3 spans 13 amino acids. V was shortened by 3 bases and J by 2 bases, with 7 bases between the two germline ends. The CDR3 is CASSLGTNYGYTF. The CDR3 DNA is TGTGCCAGCAGTTTGGGGACGAACTATGGCTACACCTTC.

The sample holds a few counts of this clone. This sequence joins TRBV9 and TRBJ2-2; maybe TRBD2 (7 bases). Trimming shortened V by 1 base and J by 2 bases, and 21 bases separated the two germline ends. The CDR3 totals 19 residues. Germline loops: CDR1 SGDLS, CDR2 YYNGEE. CDR3 sequence reads: CASSVTPLGGGLNTGELFF. CDR3 sequence (DNA): TGTGCCAGCAGCGTAACCCCCTTAGGCGGGGGCCTCAACACCGGGGAGCTGTTTTTT.

The chain is built from TRBV9 and TRBJ1-2; no clear D gene. Trimming took 0 bases from V and 10 from J, leaving 10 bases between them. This CDR3 spans 12 amino acids. The V gene's germline CDR1 is SGDLS and CDR2 YYNGEE. CDR3 in amino acids: CASSVAAGHYTF. The DNA for the CDR3 is TGTGCCAGCAGCGTAGCCGCGGGCCACTACACCTTC.

This chain uses TRBV18 with TRBJ1-3; D possibly corresponds to TRBD1 (6 bases). Germline-derived CDR1 and CDR2 are KGHSH and LQKENI. The CDR3 is 16 amino acids. V dropped 3 bases and J dropped 0 bases, with 12 bases sitting between them. The CDR3 protein is CASSPTGGNSGNTIYF. CDR3 sequence (DNA): TGTGCCAGCTCACCGACAGGTGGGAACTCTGGAAACACCATATATTTT.

The CDR3 reads CASSYSGKPTYEQYF. CDR3 DNA: TGTGCCAGCAGTTACTCGGGGAAGCCAACCTACGAGCAGTACTTC. The chain has TRBV6-5 and TRBJ2-7; D is unclear. CDR3 size: 15 residues. V lost 0 bases and J 2 bases, leaving 11 bases between the germline ends. In germline, CDR1 is MNHEY, CDR2 SVGAGI.

The rearrangement uses TRBV7-9 and TRBJ2-3, with a possible D match to TRBD1 (6 bases). CDR1 and CDR2 (germline): SEHNR, FQNEAQ (reference sequence). Trimming shortened V by 1 base and J by 8 bases, and 19 bases separated the two germline ends. The CDR3 consists of 16 residues. CDR3 amino acids: CASSLVRGLGAATQYF. The CDR3 DNA sequence: TGTGCCAGCAGCTTAGTCAGGGGCCTCGGGGCGGCTACGCAGTATTTT.

The chain recombines TRBV6-6 with TRBJ1-6; D gene unclear. The CDR3 totals 15 residues. Germline-derived CDR1 and CDR2 are MNHNY and SVGAGI (reference sequence). Trimming took off 7 bases at V and 5 bases at J, with 15 bases between the two ends. CDR3 loop: CASTVLQVHNSPLHF. The CDR3 DNA reads as TGTGCCAGCACGGTTCTCCAGGTGCATAATTCACCCCTCCACTTT.